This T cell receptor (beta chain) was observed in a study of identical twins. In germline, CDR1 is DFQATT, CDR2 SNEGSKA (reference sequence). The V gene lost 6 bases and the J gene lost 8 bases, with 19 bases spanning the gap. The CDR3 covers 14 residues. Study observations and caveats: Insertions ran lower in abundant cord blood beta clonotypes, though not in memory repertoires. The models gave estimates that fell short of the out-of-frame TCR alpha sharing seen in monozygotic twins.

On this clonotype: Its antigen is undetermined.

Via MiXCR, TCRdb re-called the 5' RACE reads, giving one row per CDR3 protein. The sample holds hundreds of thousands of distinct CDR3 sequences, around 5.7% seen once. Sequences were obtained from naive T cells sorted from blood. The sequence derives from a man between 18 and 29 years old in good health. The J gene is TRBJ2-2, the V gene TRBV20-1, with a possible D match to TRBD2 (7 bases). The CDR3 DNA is TGCAGTGCCCCCACGGGGGGCTTGAGTGGGGAGCTGTTTTTT. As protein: CSAPTGGLSGELFF.